What follows is one T cell receptor (beta chain) and its context. This specimen belongs to a study of shared clonotypes between healthy human individuals. The overall study: The study enrolled two women and a few men aged 18 to 49.

TCRdb's table, derived via immunoSEQ multiplex PCR, lists solely in-frame clones and lacks some. The repertoire holds roughly 1,600,000 clones, with around 98.5% as singletons. Germline-derived CDR1 and CDR2 are ENHRY and SYGVKD. V lost 8 bases and J 4 bases, leaving 11 bases between the germline ends. This CDR3 contains 12 residues. All of the donors resided in Nashville, Tennessee, and each was a Caucasian adult. This clonotype was sampled from a man aged 30 to 39 in good health. V usage is TRBV10-3 and J usage is TRBJ2-5, with a weak D call TRBD1 (5 bases). Source material: naive CD4+ T cells sorted from blood. Subset here: CD45RA+ positively selected. This CDR3 is CAIGPRGETQYF. DNA for the CDR3: TGTGCCATCGGGCCAAGGGGAGAGACCCAGTACTTC.